These T cell receptor beta chains were read from a single sample in a study of beta chain features in type 1 diabetes. Using immunoSEQ multiplex PCR, the repertoire was profiled, and TCRdb retains in-frame clones only, with some absent. The sample has a few hundred thousand clones; over 11% are singletons. Sequenced material: naive CD4+ T cells from blood. The source is a man younger than 45 in good health. CDR3s include the opening cysteine and the closing phenylalanine or tryptophan. The order of the fields is V gene, J gene, D gene, CDR3 protein. A D gene is named only where the DNA matches it firmly.

V gene: TRBV18
J gene: TRBJ1-4
D gene: TRBD1
CDR3 protein: CASSPTGGVDEKLFF

V gene: TRBV13
J gene: TRBJ2-1
D gene: -
CDR3 protein: CASSLPPHNEQFF

V gene: TRBV6-5
J gene: TRBJ1-1
D gene: TRBD1
CDR3 protein: CASSWLSQGRGTEAFF

V gene: TRBV7-6
J gene: TRBJ2-3
D gene: -
CDR3 protein: CASSRREFTDTQYF

V gene: TRBV19
J gene: TRBJ2-1
D gene: -
CDR3 protein: CASSTSSGNEQFF

V gene: TRBV18
J gene: TRBJ1-2
D gene: -
CDR3 protein: CASSPGGNQVSYTF

V gene: TRBV7-9
J gene: TRBJ2-7
D gene: TRBD1
CDR3 protein: CASSLGQGANEQYF

V gene: TRBV6-5
J gene: TRBJ1-2
D gene: TRBD1
CDR3 protein: CASSDRTGDGYTF

V gene: TRBV29-1
J gene: TRBJ1-2
D gene: -
CDR3 protein: CSVDRGANYGYTF

V gene: TRBV5-6
J gene: TRBJ2-1
D gene: -
CDR3 protein: CASSFTSLRSGEQFF

V gene: TRBV5-1
J gene: TRBJ2-1
D gene: TRBD2
CDR3 protein: CASSRTRTVDEQFF

V gene: TRBV15
J gene: TRBJ1-6
D gene: -
CDR3 protein: CATSTDPQGIMPLHF

V gene: TRBV5-1
J gene: TRBJ2-3
D gene: TRBD2
CDR3 protein: CASSGTSGADTQYF

V gene: TRBV7-2
J gene: TRBJ2-7
D gene: TRBD1
CDR3 protein: CASSLTGAYEQYF

V gene: TRBV2
J gene: TRBJ2-7
D gene: -
CDR3 protein: CASSEMYEQYF

V gene: TRBV4-3
J gene: TRBJ2-3
D gene: -
CDR3 protein: CASSQERIRGTDTQYF